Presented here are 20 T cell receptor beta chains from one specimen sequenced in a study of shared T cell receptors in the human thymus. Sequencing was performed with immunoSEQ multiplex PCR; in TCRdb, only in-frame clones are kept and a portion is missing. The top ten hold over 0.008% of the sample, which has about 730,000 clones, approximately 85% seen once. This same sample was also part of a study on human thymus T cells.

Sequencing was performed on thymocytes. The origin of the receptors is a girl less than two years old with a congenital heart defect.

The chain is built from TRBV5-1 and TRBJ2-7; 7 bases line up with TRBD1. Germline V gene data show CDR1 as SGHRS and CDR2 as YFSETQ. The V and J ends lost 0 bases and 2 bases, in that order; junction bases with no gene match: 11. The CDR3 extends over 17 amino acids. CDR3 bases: TGCGCCAGCAGCTTGGTGCCCGGGACAGTGGGGACCTACGAGCAGTACTTC. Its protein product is CASSLVPGTVGTYEQYF.

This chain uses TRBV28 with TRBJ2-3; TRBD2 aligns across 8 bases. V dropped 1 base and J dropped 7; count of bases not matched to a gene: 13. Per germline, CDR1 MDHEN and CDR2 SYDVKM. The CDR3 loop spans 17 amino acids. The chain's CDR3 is CASSLFRAGALVNTQYF. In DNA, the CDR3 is TGTGCCAGCAGTTTATTTAGAGCGGGGGCCTTGGTAAATACGCAGTATTTT.

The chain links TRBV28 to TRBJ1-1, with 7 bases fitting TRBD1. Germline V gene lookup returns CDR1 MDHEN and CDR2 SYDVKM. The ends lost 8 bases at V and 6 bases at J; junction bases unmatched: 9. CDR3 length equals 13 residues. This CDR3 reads CASGLYRGPEAFF. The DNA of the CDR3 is TGTGCCAGCGGACTGTACAGGGGCCCTGAAGCTTTCTTT.

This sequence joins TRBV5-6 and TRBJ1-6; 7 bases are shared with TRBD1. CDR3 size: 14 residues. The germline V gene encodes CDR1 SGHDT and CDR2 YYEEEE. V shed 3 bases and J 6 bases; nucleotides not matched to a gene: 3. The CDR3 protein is CASSSGQTNSPLHF. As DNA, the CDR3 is TGTGCCAGCAGCTCGGGACAGACTAATTCACCCCTCCACTTT.

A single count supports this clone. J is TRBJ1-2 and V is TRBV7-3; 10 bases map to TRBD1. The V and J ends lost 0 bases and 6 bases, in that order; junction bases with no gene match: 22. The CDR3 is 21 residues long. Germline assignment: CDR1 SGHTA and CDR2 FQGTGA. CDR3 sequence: CASSLTSPNWRDRGTPNGYTF. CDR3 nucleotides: TGTGCCAGCAGCTTAACGAGCCCCAATTGGCGGGACAGGGGTACCCCCAATGGCTACACCTTC. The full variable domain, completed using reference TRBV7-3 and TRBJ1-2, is GAGVSQTPSNKVTEKGKYVELRCDPISGHTALYWYRQSLGQGPEFLIYFQGTGAADDSGLPNDRFFAVRPEGSVSTLKIQRTERGDSAVYLCASSLTSPNWRDRGTPNGYTFGSGTRLTVV.

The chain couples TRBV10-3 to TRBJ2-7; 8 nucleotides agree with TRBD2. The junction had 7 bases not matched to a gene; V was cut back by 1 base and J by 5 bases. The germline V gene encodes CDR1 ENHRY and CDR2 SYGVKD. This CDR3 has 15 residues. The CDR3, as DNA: TGTGCCATCAGTGAGTGGCCGGGGGGGCCTAACGAGCAGTACTTC. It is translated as CAISEWPGGPNEQYF.

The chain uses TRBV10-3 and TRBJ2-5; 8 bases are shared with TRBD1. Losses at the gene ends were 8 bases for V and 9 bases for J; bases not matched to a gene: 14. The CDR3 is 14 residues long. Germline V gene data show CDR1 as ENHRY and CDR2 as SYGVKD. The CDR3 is CAIGDGQGPWAQYF. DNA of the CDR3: TGTGCCATCGGAGACGGACAGGGCCCTTGGGCCCAGTACTTC.

The CDR3 spells CAIKLGQGNTGELFF. CDR3 nucleotides: TGTGCCATCAAATTGGGCCAGGGTAACACCGGGGAGCTGTTTTTT. The gene calls are TRBV10-3 and TRBJ2-2; D might be TRBD1 (5 bases). V was shortened by 7 bases and J by 2 bases, with 14 bases between the two germline ends. CDR1 is ENHRY and CDR2 is SYGVKD in the germline V gene. The CDR3 length is 15 residues.

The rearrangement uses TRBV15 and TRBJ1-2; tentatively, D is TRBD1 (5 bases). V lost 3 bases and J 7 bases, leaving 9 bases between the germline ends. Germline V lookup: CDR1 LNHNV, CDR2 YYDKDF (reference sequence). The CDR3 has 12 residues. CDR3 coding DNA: TGTGCCACCAGCAGCCCCCAGGGTGGCTACACCTTC. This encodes CATSSPQGGYTF.

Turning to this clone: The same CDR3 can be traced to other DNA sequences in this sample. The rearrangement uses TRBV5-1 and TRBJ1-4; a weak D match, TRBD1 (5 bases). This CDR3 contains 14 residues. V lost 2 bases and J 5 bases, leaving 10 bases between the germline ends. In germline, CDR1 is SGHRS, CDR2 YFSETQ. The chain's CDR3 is CASSFGQLNEKLFF. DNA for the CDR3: TGCGCCAGCAGCTTCGGACAATTGAATGAAAAACTGTTTTTT.

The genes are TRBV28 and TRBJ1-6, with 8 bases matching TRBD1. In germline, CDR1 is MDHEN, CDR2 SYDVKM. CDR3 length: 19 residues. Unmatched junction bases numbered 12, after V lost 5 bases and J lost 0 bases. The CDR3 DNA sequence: TGTGCCAGCAGTGAATTGACAGGGGCAACACTCTCCTATAATTCACCCCTCCACTTT. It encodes CASSELTGATLSYNSPLHF. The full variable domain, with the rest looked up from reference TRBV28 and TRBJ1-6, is DVKVTQSSRYLVKRTGEKVFLECVQDMDHENMFWYRQDPGLGLRLIYFSYDVKMKEKGDIPEGYSVSREKKERFSLILESASTNQTSMYLCASSELTGATLSYNSPLHFGNGTRLTVT.

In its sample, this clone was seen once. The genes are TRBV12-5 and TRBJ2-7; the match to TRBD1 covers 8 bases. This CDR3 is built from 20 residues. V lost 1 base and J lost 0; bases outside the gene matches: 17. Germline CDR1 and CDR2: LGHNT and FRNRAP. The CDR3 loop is CASGLGGGQGAVVGSYEQYF. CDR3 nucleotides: TGTGCTAGTGGTTTGGGAGGGGGGCAGGGGGCCGTAGTGGGCTCCTACGAGCAGTACTTC.

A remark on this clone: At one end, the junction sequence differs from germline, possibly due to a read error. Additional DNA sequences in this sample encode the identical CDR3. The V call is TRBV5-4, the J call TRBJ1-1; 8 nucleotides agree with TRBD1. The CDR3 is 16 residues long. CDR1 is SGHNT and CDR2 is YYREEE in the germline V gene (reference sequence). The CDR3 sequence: CASSLVSSQGGTEAFF. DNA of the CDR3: TGCGCCAGCAGCTTGGTATCGTCACAGGGGGGCACTGAAGCTTTCTTT.

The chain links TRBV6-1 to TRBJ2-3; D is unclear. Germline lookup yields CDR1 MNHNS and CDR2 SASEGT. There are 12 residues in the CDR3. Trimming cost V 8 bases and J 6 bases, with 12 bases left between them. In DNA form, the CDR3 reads TGTGCCAGCGCCCCCAAACTCGATACGCAGTATTTT. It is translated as CASAPKLDTQYF.

As DNA, the CDR3 is TGTGCCACCAGCAGAGGTTCGGGTGGAGGCGGCTACACCTTC. Translated, it gives CATSRGSGGGGYTF. This chain links TRBV15 with TRBJ1-2; D uncertain. V was shortened by 1 base and J by 8 bases, with 14 bases between the two germline ends. The CDR3 contains 14 residues. Germline-derived CDR1 and CDR2 are LNHNV and YYDKDF (reference sequence).

For the CDR3, the DNA is TGTGCCAGCAGAAAGGACAGGAAAGATAATGAAAAACTGTTTTTT. It codes for CASRKDRKDNEKLFF. This sequence joins TRBV6-1 and TRBJ1-4, with TRBD1 matching over 7 bases. Germline loops: CDR1 MNHNS, CDR2 SASEGT. The V gene end was trimmed by 6 bases and the J gene end by 4 bases; junction bases not matched to a gene: 8. This CDR3 contains 15 residues.

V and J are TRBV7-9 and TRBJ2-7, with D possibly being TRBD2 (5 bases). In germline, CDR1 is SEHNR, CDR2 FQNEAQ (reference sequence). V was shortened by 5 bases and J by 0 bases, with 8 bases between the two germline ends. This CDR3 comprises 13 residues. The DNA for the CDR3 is TGTGCCAGCAGCCGGACTGACTCCTACGAGCAGTACTTC. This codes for CASSRTDSYEQYF.

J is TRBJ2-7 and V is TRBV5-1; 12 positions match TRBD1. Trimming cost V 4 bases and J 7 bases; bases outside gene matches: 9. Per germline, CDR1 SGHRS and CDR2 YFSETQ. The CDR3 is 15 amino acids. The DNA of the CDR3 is TGCGCCAGCAGCAACCCGGGACAGGGGGCGCGTGAGCAGTACTTC. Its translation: CASSNPGQGAREQYF.

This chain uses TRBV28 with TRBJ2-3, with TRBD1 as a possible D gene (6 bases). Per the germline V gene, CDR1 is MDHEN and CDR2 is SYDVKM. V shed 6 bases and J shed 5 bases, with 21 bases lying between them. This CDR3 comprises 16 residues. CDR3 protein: CASSQRPQGFEDTQYF. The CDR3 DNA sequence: TGTGCCAGCAGCCAACGACCGCAGGGGTTCGAAGATACGCAGTATTTT.

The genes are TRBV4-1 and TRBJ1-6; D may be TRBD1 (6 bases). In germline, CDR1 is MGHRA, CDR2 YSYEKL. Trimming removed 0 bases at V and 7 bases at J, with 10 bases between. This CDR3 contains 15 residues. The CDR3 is CASSQDEGVNSPLHF. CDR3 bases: TGCGCCAGCAGCCAAGATGAGGGGGTAAATTCACCCCTCCACTTT.